Listed below are T cell receptor beta chains from one sample, sequenced in a study of cytomegalovirus exposure and HLA in healthy donors. Some clones are missing from TCRdb's copy, which holds only in-frame ones; the method was immunoSEQ multiplex PCR. Among more than 75,000 clones listed, approximately 93% were seen once. Sequencing input: PBMCs. The receptors shown here come from a man between 18 and 29 years old in good health and CMV-seronegative. CDR3s include the opening cysteine and the closing phenylalanine or tryptophan. The D gene is left open where the match is weak. Clone size, where shown, is once, few, many, or a class for clones that have expanded.

j_call,v_call,clone_size,d_call,cdr3_nt,cdr3_aa
TRBJ2-3,TRBV5-6,once,TRBD2,TGTGCCAGCAGCTTCCCGGGACTAGGAACGGATACGCAGTATTTT,CASSFPGLGTDTQYF
TRBJ2-3,TRBV9,.,TRBD1,TGTGCCAGCAGCCCCCGGGGACAGAGCACAGATACGCAGTATTTT,CASSPRGQSTDTQYF
TRBJ1-1,TRBV10-3,.,.,TGTGCCATCAGTGAGGGGGGGATGAACACTGAAGCTTTCTTT,CAISEGGMNTEAFF
TRBJ1-2,TRBV13,.,.,TGTGCCAGCAGCCGCGCGGGTCCAGGGGATCGTGAAGACGCTAACTATGGCTACACCTTC,CASSRAGPGDREDANYGYTF
TRBJ1-4,TRBV7-9,.,TRBD1,TGTGCCAGCAGCCCGGACAGGGGTTTACCTACTAATGAAAAACTGTTTTTT,CASSPDRGLPTNEKLFF
TRBJ1-1,TRBV7-3,.,.,TGTGCCAGCAGCTTAATTCCCGACAGACCCACTATGAACACTGAAGCTTTCTTT,CASSLIPDRPTMNTEAFF
TRBJ2-7,TRBV27,.,.,TGTGCCAGCAGCCCCTCGATGGGGGGTAGGTCCTACGAGCAGTACTTC,CASSPSMGGRSYEQYF
TRBJ1-3,TRBV4-2,.,.,TGTGCCAGCAGCCGCGGGCTCGGACAGCAGGGCGGTGGCACCATATATTTT,CASSRGLGQQGGGTIYF
TRBJ2-3,TRBV11-2,.,.,TGTGCCAGCAGCCCAAACACAGATACGCAGTATTTT,CASSPNTDTQYF
TRBJ2-1,TRBV9,.,TRBD2,TGTGCCAGCAGCCCCCGACTAGCGGGAGATATGAATGAGCAGTTCTTC,CASSPRLAGDMNEQFF
TRBJ1-1,TRBV6-1,.,.,TGTGCCGCCAGCGGGATCCTCTTTGGGACTGAAGCTTTCTTT,CAASGILFGTEAFF
TRBJ2-7,TRBV19,.,.,TGTGCCAGTAGTATAGCCCAGACAGGCCACTACGAGCAGTACTTC,CASSIAQTGHYEQYF
TRBJ1-1,TRBV9,.,TRBD1,TGTGCCAGCACCGGGACAGGGGGGTCTGAAGCTTTCTTT,CASTGTGGSEAFF
TRBJ2-5,TRBV18,once,TRBD1,TGTGCCAGCTCACCCCGGACAGGGGTTGGGGAGACCCAGTACTTC,CASSPRTGVGETQYF
TRBJ2-5,TRBV7-2,.,TRBD2,TGTGCCAGCAGCTTTACTAGCGGGATAGGAGAGACCCAGTACTTC,CASSFTSGIGETQYF
TRBJ1-4,TRBV5-1,.,.,TGCGCCAGCAGCTTGGTGGGCGAGAATGAAAAACTGTTTTTT,CASSLVGENEKLFF
TRBJ2-3,TRBV5-4,.,.,TGTGCCAGCAGCTTGCGACAGGTTTTAGTCACAGATACGCAGTATTTT,CASSLRQVLVTDTQYF
TRBJ1-1,TRBV29-1,.,.,TGCAGCGTTGAGAGGGCGAGGGAAGCTTTCTTT,CSVERAREAFF
TRBJ1-1,TRBV6-4,.,.,TGTGCCAGCAGTGACGCCGGGGGTCGGCACACTGAAGCTTTCTTT,CASSDAGGRHTEAFF
TRBJ2-1,TRBV7-9,.,TRBD2,TGTGCCAGCTTCACGGGAGGGGCCTACAATGAGCAGTTCTTC,CASFTGGAYNEQFF
TRBJ1-5,TRBV7-2,.,TRBD1,TGTGCCAGCAGCTTGTGGCAGGGGGATGGGGGCAATCAGCCCCAGCATTTT,CASSLWQGDGGNQPQHF
TRBJ1-2,TRBV27,.,.,TGTGCCAGCAGTGCGAAGCGGGACGGCCTCCCTTATGGCTACACCTTC,CASSAKRDGLPYGYTF
TRBJ1-2,TRBV2,.,.,TGTGCCAGCATCCCGAGTACTGGAGCGGGCTACACCTTC,CASIPSTGAGYTF
TRBJ2-7,TRBV7-9,few,.,TGTGCCAGCAGCCCTCGGGAAGGAACCTACGAGCAGTACTTC,CASSPREGTYEQYF
TRBJ1-2,TRBV4-1,.,TRBD1,TGCGCCAGCAGACGGACAGGGGGCGCGAACTATGGCTACACCTTC,CASRRTGGANYGYTF
TRBJ1-5,TRBV4-1,once,TRBD1,TGCGCCAGCAGCCAAGTTGTACAACAGGGGCAGCCCCAGCATTTT,CASSQVVQQGQPQHF
TRBJ2-5,TRBV11-1,once,TRBD2,TGTGCCAGCAGCTTAGGGGCTAGCGGCCAAGAGACCCAGTACTTC,CASSLGASGQETQYF
TRBJ2-7,TRBV27,.,TRBD1,TGTGCCAGCAGTCCCCGGGACAGCCGCGAGCAGTACTTC,CASSPRDSREQYF
TRBJ2-7,TRBV2,.,.,TGTGCCAGCAGTGTGGAGGGTGGTTCCTACGAGCAGTACTTC,CASSVEGGSYEQYF
TRBJ1-2,TRBV19,.,.,TGTGCCAGTAGTACCCCCGGGGGGGCCTATGGCTACACCTTC,CASSTPGGAYGYTF
TRBJ2-2,TRBV15,.,.,TGTGCCACCAGCAGAGAAGCCAGGGGAGGGGCCGGGGAGCTGTTTTTT,CATSREARGGAGELFF
TRBJ2-2,TRBV6-6,.,.,TGTGCCAGCAGTTACCGGGAGTTCACCGGGGAGCTGTTTTTT,CASSYREFTGELFF
TRBJ2-1,TRBV6-5,.,TRBD2,TGTGCCAGCAGTTACTCAGCGGGGGCCTCCAATGAGCAGTTCTTC,CASSYSAGASNEQFF
TRBJ1-6,TRBV6-5,few,.,TGTGCCAGCCAGCCCGGGGTAGCGACACCCCTCCACTTT,CASQPGVATPLHF
TRBJ1-5,TRBV11-2,.,.,TGTGCCAGCAGCTTCTCCGCAGGCGCCAATCAGCCCCAGCATTTT,CASSFSAGANQPQHF
TRBJ1-4,TRBV15,.,.,TGTGCCACCAGCGGGAGCAAATCCTATAATGAAAAACTGTTTTTT,CATSGSKSYNEKLFF
TRBJ2-7,TRBV6-5,.,.,TGTGCCACCCGCAGGACTTACGAGCAGTACTTC,CATRRTYEQYF
TRBJ1-2,TRBV29-1,.,TRBD1,TGCAGCGTCGGGACAGTAGCACTTAACTATGGCTACACCTTC,CSVGTVALNYGYTF
TRBJ1-1,TRBV5-6,.,TRBD1,TGTGCCAGCACCTCACAGGGGGCTAACACTGAAGCTTTCTTT,CASTSQGANTEAFF
TRBJ2-7,TRBV5-1,.,TRBD1,TGCGCCAGCAGCTTGACAGGGGGACCTGAGCAGTACTTC,CASSLTGGPEQYF
TRBJ2-5,TRBV6-6,.,TRBD1,TGTGCCAGCAGTTACGGGACAGGGCAAGAGACCCAGTACTTC,CASSYGTGQETQYF
TRBJ1-1,TRBV2,.,TRBD1,TGTGCCAGCAGTGGGCAGGGGGGTACTGAAGCTTTCTTT,CASSGQGGTEAFF
TRBJ2-5,TRBV7-2,.,TRBD1,TGTGCCAGCAGAGTACAGGGGGCGCCCGAGACCCAGTACTTC,CASRVQGAPETQYF
TRBJ1-1,TRBV2,once,TRBD1,TGTGCCAGCAGTGAATCCCGGACAGGGGTGAACACTGAAGCTTTCTTT,CASSESRTGVNTEAFF
TRBJ2-5,TRBV11-3,.,.,TGTGCCAGCAGCGAGTGGGAGGTAGGAGAGACCCAGTACTTC,CASSEWEVGETQYF
TRBJ2-5,TRBV29-1,once,.,TGCAGCGCCAGGGGCCGACTGCAAGAGACCCAGTACTTC,CSARGRLQETQYF
TRBJ2-7,TRBV18,.,.,TGTGCCAGCTCACCATCTCGGACAGCCAACACCTACGAGCAGTACTTC,CASSPSRTANTYEQYF
TRBJ1-2,TRBV27,.,.,TGTGCCAGCAGTATTTCCGGACAGCGGTGGGATGGCTACACCTTC,CASSISGQRWDGYTF